This entry is about one T cell receptor (beta chain). Its antigen is currently unknown. The data were obtained in a study of T cell responses to AZD1222 COVID-19 vaccine. Using immunoSEQ multiplex PCR, the repertoire was profiled, and TCRdb retains in-frame clones only, with some absent. The sample yields around 94,000 clones, about 88% seen once. Germline values: CDR1 MDHEN, CDR2 SYDVKM. Trimming took 1 base from V and 8 from J, leaving 11 bases between them. CDR3 length: 13 amino acids. Whole-study findings and limits: Spike-specific TCR breadth rose after two AZD1222 doses, and depth rose as well.

The material was peripheral blood, obtained on day 0 of AZD1222 vaccination. The chain is built from TRBV28 and TRBJ1-2, with a weak D call TRBD1 (5 bases). The sequence derives from an adult in good health. The CDR3 here is CASSLYGGGGYTF. DNA of the CDR3: TGTGCCAGCAGTTTATATGGTGGGGGAGGCTACACCTTC.